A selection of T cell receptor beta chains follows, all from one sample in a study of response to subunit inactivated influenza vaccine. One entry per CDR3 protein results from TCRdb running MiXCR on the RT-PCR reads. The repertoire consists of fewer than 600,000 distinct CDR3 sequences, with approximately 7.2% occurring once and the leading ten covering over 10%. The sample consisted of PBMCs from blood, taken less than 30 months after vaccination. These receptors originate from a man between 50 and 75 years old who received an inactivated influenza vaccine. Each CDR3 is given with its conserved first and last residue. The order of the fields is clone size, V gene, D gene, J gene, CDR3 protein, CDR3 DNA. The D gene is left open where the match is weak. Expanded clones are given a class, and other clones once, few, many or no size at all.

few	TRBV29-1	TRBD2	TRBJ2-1	CSVDGLAQNEQFF	TGCAGCGTAGATGGACTAGCGCAGAATGAGCAGTTCTTC
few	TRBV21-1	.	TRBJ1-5	CARCRNQPQHF	TGTGCCAGATGCAGGAATCAGCCCCAGCATTTT
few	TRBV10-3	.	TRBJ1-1	CAISDLGGTQAFF	TGTGCCATCAGTGATTTGGGTGGGACACAAGCTTTCTTT
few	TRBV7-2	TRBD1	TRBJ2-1	CASSLADRIYNEQFF	TGTGCCAGCAGCTTAGCGGACAGGATTTACAATGAGCAGTTCTTC
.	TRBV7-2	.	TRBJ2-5	CASSLSVSQETQYF	TGTGCCAGCAGCTTAAGTGTGTCCCAAGAGACCCAGTACTTC
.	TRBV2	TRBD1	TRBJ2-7	CASSVATGSYEQYF	TGTGCCAGCAGTGTCGCGACAGGGAGTTACGAGCAGTACTTC
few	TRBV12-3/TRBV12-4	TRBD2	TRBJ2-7	CASSPHVTSLYEQYF	TGTGCCAGCAGTCCCCATGTGACTAGCTTGTACGAGCAGTACTTC
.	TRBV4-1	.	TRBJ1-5	CASSQDWGRNQPQHF	TGCGCCAGCAGCCAAGATTGGGGGAGGAATCAGCCCCAGCATTTT
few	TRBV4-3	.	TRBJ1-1	CASSHKRGNTEAFF	TGCGCCAGCAGCCATAAAAGGGGGAACACTGAAGCTTTCTTT
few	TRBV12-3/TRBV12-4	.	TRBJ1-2	CASSLGGTQVGYTF	TGTGCCAGCAGTTTAGGGGGCACTCAGGTCGGCTACACCTTC
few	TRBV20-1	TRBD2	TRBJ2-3	CSANLAGALPDTQYF	TGCAGTGCAAACCTAGCGGGGGCCCTCCCAGATACGCAGTATTTT
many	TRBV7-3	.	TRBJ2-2	CASSLTGRTGELFF	TGTGCCAGCAGCTTAACGGGGCGGACCGGGGAGCTGTTTTTT
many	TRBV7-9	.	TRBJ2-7	CASSLGNDEQYF	TGTGCCAGCAGCTTAGGGAACGACGAGCAGTACTTC
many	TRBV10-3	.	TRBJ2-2	CAISEGTGKPGELFF	TGTGCCATCAGTGAGGGGACGGGGAAACCCGGGGAGCTGTTTTTT
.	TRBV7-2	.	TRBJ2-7	CASSRRIGLETPYEQYF	TGTGCCAGCAGCCGCCGGATTGGGTTAGAAACCCCCTACGAGCAGTACTTC
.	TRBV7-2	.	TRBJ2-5	CASTGVETQYF	TGTGCCAGCACCGGAGTTGAGACCCAGTACTTC
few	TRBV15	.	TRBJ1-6	CATSRRDSPLHF	TGTGCCACCAGTCGCCGGGATTCACCCCTCCACTTT
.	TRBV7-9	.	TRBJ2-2	CASSLATLWENTGELFF	TGTGCCAGCAGCTTAGCCACCTTGTGGGAAAACACCGGGGAGCTGTTTTTT
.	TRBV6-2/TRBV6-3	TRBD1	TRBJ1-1	CASSYPTDRGIMNTEAFF	TGTGCCAGCAGTTACCCCACGGACAGGGGAATAATGAACACTGAAGCTTTCTTT
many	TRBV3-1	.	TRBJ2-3	CASSQEGFTDTQYF	TGTGCCAGCAGCCAAGAGGGATTCACAGATACGCAGTATTTT
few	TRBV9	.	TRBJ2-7	CASSVAPGAPYEQYF	TGTGCCAGCAGCGTAGCCCCGGGGGCCCCCTACGAGCAGTACTTC
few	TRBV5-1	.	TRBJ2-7	CASSPTGTSISYEQYF	TGCGCCAGCAGCCCGACCGGGACCTCGATTTCCTACGAGCAGTACTTC
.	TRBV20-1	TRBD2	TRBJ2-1	CSARYRGLAGGINEQFF	TGCAGTGCTAGATATCGGGGACTAGCGGGGGGAATAAATGAGCAGTTCTTC
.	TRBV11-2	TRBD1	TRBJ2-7	CASSFGQGKFYEQYF	TGTGCCAGCAGCTTCGGACAGGGGAAGTTCTACGAGCAGTACTTC
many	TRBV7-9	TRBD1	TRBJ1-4	CASRRTGSTNEKLFF	TGTGCCAGCAGAAGGACAGGGAGCACTAATGAAAAACTGTTTTTT
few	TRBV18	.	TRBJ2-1	CASSPSVLTGTYSEQFF	TGTGCCAGCTCACCGTCGGTCCTGACCGGGACTTATAGTGAGCAGTTCTTC
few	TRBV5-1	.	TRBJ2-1	CASSLALWGEQFF	TGCGCCAGCAGCTTGGCCTTATGGGGAGAGCAGTTCTTC
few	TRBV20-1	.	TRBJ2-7	CSSGEGSSYEQYF	TGCAGTTCTGGAGAAGGCAGTAGCTACGAGCAGTACTTC
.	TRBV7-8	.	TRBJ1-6	CASIKTAGKAPLHF	TGTGCCAGCATCAAGACAGCGGGCAAGGCACCCCTCCACTTT
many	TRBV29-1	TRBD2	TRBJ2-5	CSAGLVGTQYF	TGCAGCGCCGGACTAGTTGGGACCCAGTACTTC
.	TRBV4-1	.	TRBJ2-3	CASSQEGIGRRRDTQYF	TGCGCCAGCAGCCAAGAAGGAATCGGGCGAAGAAGAGATACGCAGTATTTT
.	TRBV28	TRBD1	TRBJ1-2	CASSSGQGTLGYTF	TGTGCCAGCAGTTCGGGACAGGGAACTTTAGGCTACACCTTC
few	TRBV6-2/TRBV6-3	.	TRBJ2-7	CASSYSISYEQYF	TGTGCCAGCAGTTACTCGATCTCCTACGAGCAGTACTTC
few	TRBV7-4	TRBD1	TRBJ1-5	CASSWGSGTVVNQPQHF	TGTGCCAGCAGCTGGGGATCAGGGACAGTAGTCAATCAGCCCCAGCATTTT
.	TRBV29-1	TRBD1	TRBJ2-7	CSALGTGSYEQYF	TGCAGCGCTTTAGGGACAGGGTCCTACGAGCAGTACTTC
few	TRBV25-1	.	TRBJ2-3	CASSQGGRAADTQYF	TGTGCCAGCAGCCAAGGGGGGAGGGCCGCGGATACGCAGTATTTT
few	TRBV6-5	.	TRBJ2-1	CASSYQGGEQFF	TGTGCCAGCAGTTACCAGGGAGGTGAGCAGTTCTTC
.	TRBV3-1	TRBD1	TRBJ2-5	CASSQRTGAETQYF	TGTGCCAGCAGCCAGCGGACAGGTGCGGAGACCCAGTACTTC
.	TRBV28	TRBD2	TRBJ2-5	CASSSDPGGETQYF	TGTGCCAGCAGTTCCGACCCGGGGGGAGAGACCCAGTACTTC
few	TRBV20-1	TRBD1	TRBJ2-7	CSATGQGVPYEQYF	TGCAGTGCGACGGGACAGGGGGTTCCCTACGAGCAGTACTTC
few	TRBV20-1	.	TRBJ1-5	CSCRSGASNQPQHF	TGCAGCTGCCGCAGCGGGGCCAGCAATCAGCCCCAGCATTTT
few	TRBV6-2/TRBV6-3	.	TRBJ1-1	CASSYLGLNTEAFF	TGTGCCAGCAGCTATCTCGGACTGAACACTGAAGCTTTCTTT
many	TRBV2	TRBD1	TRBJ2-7	CASTQDRGYSYEQYF	TGTGCCAGCACCCAGGACAGGGGGTACTCCTACGAGCAGTACTTC
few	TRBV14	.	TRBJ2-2	CASSRNRASGELFF	TGTGCCAGCAGCCGGAACAGGGCTAGCGGGGAGCTGTTTTTT
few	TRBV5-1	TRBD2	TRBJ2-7	CASSLGGTSGSGYEQYF	TGCGCCAGCAGCTTGGGTGGGACTAGCGGGAGTGGGTACGAGCAGTACTTC
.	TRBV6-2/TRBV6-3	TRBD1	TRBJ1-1	CASSYSGTEMNTEAFF	TGTGCCAGCAGTTACTCCGGGACAGAAATGAACACTGAAGCTTTCTTT
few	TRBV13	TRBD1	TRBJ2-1	CASYSGGEQFF	TGTGCCAGCTACTCAGGGGGTGAGCAGTTCTTC
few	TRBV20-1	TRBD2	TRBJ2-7	CSVGGATYEQYF	TGCAGTGTCGGGGGGGCGACCTACGAGCAGTATTTC
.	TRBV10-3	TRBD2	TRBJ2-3	CAISRTSGGDTQYF	TGTGCCATCAGTCGGACTAGCGGGGGGGATACGCAGTATTTT
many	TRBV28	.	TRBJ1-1	CASSPTPENTEAFF	TGTGCCAGCAGTCCGACCCCGGAGAACACTGAAGCTTTCTTT
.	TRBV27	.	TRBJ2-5	CASSLANQETQYF	TGTGCCAGCAGCTTAGCGAACCAAGAGACCCAGTACTTC
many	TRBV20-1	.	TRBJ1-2	CSARRLRDYGYTF	TGCAGTGCCAGGCGACTAAGGGACTATGGCTACACCTTC
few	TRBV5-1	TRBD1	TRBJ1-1	CASSRGTGAQNTEAFF	TGCGCCAGCAGCCGAGGGACAGGGGCCCAGAACACTGAAGCTTTCTTT
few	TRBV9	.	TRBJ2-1	CASSVMGGTSYNEQFF	TGTGCCAGCAGCGTAATGGGGGGAACCTCCTACAATGAGCAGTTCTTC
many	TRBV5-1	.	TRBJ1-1	CASSGGAFLGNTEAFF	TGCGCCAGCAGCGGTGGGGCTTTCCTGGGGAACACTGAAGCTTTCTTT